Listed here are 23 T cell receptor beta chains from one sample, sequenced in a study of control samples from healthy donors and cancer patients. Using immunoSEQ multiplex PCR, the repertoire was profiled, and TCRdb retains in-frame clones only, with some absent. The sample consists of 70,000 or so clones, roughly 90% of them appearing once. Sequencing was carried out using PBMCs. These receptors were collected from a man aged 60 to 69 with lung cancer.

The genes are TRBV30 and TRBJ1-2; D uncertain. Germline CDR1 and CDR2: GTSNPN and SVGIG (reference sequence). The CDR3 runs to 14 residues. Trimming pared 7 bases from V and 5 bases from J, leaving 20 bases between. The CDR3 sequence is CASRSFPREYGYTF. The CDR3 region has the DNA TGTGCCTCTAGGTCCTTTCCACGCGAATATGGCTACACCTTC.

This clone is a singleton in its sample. Relative to the germline gene, one junction end is altered; a read error may explain this. The V call is TRBV6-5, the J call TRBJ1-3; the D gene is possibly TRBD1 (5 bases). Germline CDR1 MNHEY, CDR2 SVGAGI. The CDR3 length is 15 residues. Here the CDR3 reads CTSSYSSGAGNTIYF. CDR3 sequence (DNA): TGTACCAGCAGTTACTCATCGGGGGCTGGAAACACCATATATTTT.

The chain links TRBV9 to TRBJ1-2, with 7 nucleotides matching TRBD1. This CDR3 is 14 amino acids long. Trimming removed 2 bases from V and 2 bases from J; junction bases left unmatched: 3. Germline CDR1 reads SGDLS; CDR2 reads YYNGEE. CDR3 protein: CASSVGTANYGYTF. In DNA, the CDR3 is TGTGCCAGCAGCGTCGGGACAGCGAACTATGGCTACACCTTC.

This rearrangement joins TRBV4-1 to TRBJ2-1, with D possibly being TRBD1 (6 bases). The germline V gene has CDR1 MGHRA and CDR2 YSYEKL. This CDR3 is 14 amino acids long. V lost 0 bases to trimming and J lost 7 bases, with 10 bases between them. CDR3 in DNA: TGCGCCAGCAGCCAAGACGTCAGGGGTAATGAGCAGTTCTTC. It specifies CASSQDVRGNEQFF.

The V gene is TRBV4-2, the J gene TRBJ2-5; 10 nucleotides agree with TRBD1. This CDR3 has 14 amino acids. Germline CDR1 and CDR2: LGHNA and YNFKEQ. Trimming cost V 5 bases and J 7 bases; bases outside gene matches: 7. Here the CDR3 reads CASSVGTGEGTQYF. For the CDR3, the DNA is TGTGCCAGCAGCGTCGGGACAGGGGAAGGGACCCAGTACTTC.

The CDR3 DNA follows: TGTGCCAGCAGTCCCGGGACGTCCTATGGCTACACCTTC. Translation: CASSPGTSYGYTF. This chain uses TRBV12-3 or TRBV12-4 with TRBJ1-2, with D perhaps TRBD1 (5 bases). The CDR3 consists of 13 residues. Trimming shortened V by 5 bases and J by 4 bases, and 11 bases separated the two germline ends.

This clone occurred a few times. The rearrangement uses TRBV29-1 and TRBJ1-5; D uncertain. Trimming removed 4 bases at V and 2 bases at J, with 12 bases between. CDR3 length equals 14 residues. In germline, CDR1 is SQVTM, CDR2 ANQGSEA. The CDR3 reads CSVAFSWGNQPQHF. DNA of the CDR3: TGCAGCGTTGCCTTTTCCTGGGGCAATCAGCCCCAGCATTTT.

The genes are TRBV7-6 and TRBJ2-5, with 7 bases aligning to TRBD2. J was trimmed by 5 bases and V by 1 base; bases with no gene match: 10. The CDR3 covers 16 residues. Per germline, CDR1 SGHVS and CDR2 FNYEAQ. The CDR3 DNA reads as TGTGCCAGCAGCTTAGACTCGGGACTATATGGGGAGACCCAGTACTTC. Translation gives CASSLDSGLYGETQYF.

The chain uses TRBV24-1 and TRBJ1-2; D uncertain. CDR1 is KGHDR and CDR2 is SFDVKD in the germline V gene. The length of the CDR3 is 13 residues. V lost 3 bases and J 5 bases, leaving 9 bases between the germline ends. The CDR3 spells CATSDGFLYGYTF. CDR3 nucleotides: TGTGCCACCAGTGATGGATTTCTGTATGGCTACACCTTC.

The chain is built from TRBV3-1 (or the pseudogene TRBV3-2) and TRBJ1-5, with unresolved D. This CDR3 comprises 15 residues. V was clipped by 3 bases and J by 3 bases, with 12 bases between them. CDR1 and CDR2 (germline): LGHDT, YNNKEL (reference sequence). CDR3 amino acids: CASSQGQGSNQPQHF. The CDR3 DNA sequence: TGTGCCAGCAGCCAGGGTCAAGGGTCCAATCAGCCCCAGCATTTT.

The chain uses TRBV5-1 and TRBJ1-1; the match to TRBD1 covers 8 bases. This CDR3 has 15 amino acids. Germline loops: CDR1 SGHRS, CDR2 YFSETQ. V shed 4 bases and J 4 bases; nucleotides not matched to a gene: 9. The DNA for the CDR3 is TGCGCCAGCAGCCTGATGGGACAGGCGAGCACTGAAGCTTTCTTT. It specifies CASSLMGQASTEAFF.

This clone was found once. V is TRBV5-1 and J is TRBJ2-5; 12 bases line up with TRBD2. J was trimmed by 2 bases and V by 4 bases; bases with no gene match: 3. CDR1 is SGHRS, CDR2 YFSETQ, per germline. The CDR3 length is 15 residues. CDR3 DNA: TGCGCCAGCAGCGCCGGGACTAGCGGGCAAGAGACCCAGTACTTC. Translation: CASSAGTSGQETQYF.

The chain recombines TRBV25-1 with TRBJ1-5, with TRBD1 matching over 9 bases. The germline V gene encodes CDR1 MGHDK and CDR2 SYGVNS. The CDR3 has 15 residues. V lost 6 bases to trimming and J lost 6 bases; unmatched junction nucleotides: 9. In DNA form, the CDR3 reads TGTGCCAGCAGCGATCCGGGACAGGGAGGTCAGCCCCAGCATTTT. It yields the protein CASSDPGQGGQPQHF.

The rearrangement links TRBV24-1 to TRBJ2-3; D remains unclear. V lost 3 bases, J lost 2 bases, and 8 bases lay in between. CDR1 is KGHDR and CDR2 is SFDVKD in the germline V gene. This CDR3 has 14 residues. CDR3 coding DNA: TGTGCCACCAGTGATGGTTCCTCCACAGATACGCAGTATTTT. This translates into CATSDGSSTDTQYF.

This clone has a single count. The genes are TRBV6-1 and TRBJ2-5, with 7 nucleotides matching TRBD1. This CDR3 has 15 residues. The germline gives CDR1 MNHNS, CDR2 SASEGT. Trimming took 2 bases from V and 1 from J; bases not matched to a gene: 4. This chain's CDR3 is CASSETGQSQETQYF. The CDR3 DNA reads as TGTGCCAGCAGTGAAACGGGACAGTCCCAAGAGACCCAGTACTTC.

The gene calls are TRBV2 and TRBJ1-5, with unresolved D. Germline lookup yields CDR1 SNHLY and CDR2 FYNNEI. The CDR3 runs to 13 residues. Trimming took off 5 bases at V and 4 bases at J, with 9 bases between the two ends. CDR3: CASSPFDNQPQHF. DNA for the CDR3: TGTGCCAGCAGTCCCTTCGATAATCAGCCCCAGCATTTT. Filled out from reference TRBV2 and TRBJ1-5, the complete variable domain reads EPEVTQTPSHQVTQMGQEVILRCVPISNHLYFYWYRQILGQKVEFLVSFYNNEISEKSEIFDDQFSVERPDGSNFTLKIRSTKLEDSAMYFCASSPFDNQPQHFGDGTRLSIL.

This clone was observed a handful of times. The chain is built from TRBV24-1 and TRBJ1-2; TRBD1 aligns across 7 bases. From germline, CDR1 is KGHDR and CDR2 SFDVKD. This CDR3 has 14 residues. Trimming removed 4 bases from V and 6 bases from J; junction bases left unmatched: 7. CDR3 amino acids: CATSDPGGRNGYTF. The CDR3 DNA follows: TGTGCCACCAGTGACCCAGGGGGTCGCAATGGCTACACCTTC.

This rearrangement joins TRBV10-1 to TRBJ2-1; the D is unclear. The CDR3 spans 13 residues. The V gene lost 4 bases and the J gene lost 6 bases, with 10 bases spanning the gap. CDR1 and CDR2 (germline): WNHNN, SYGVQD (reference sequence). CDR3 in DNA: TGCGCCAGCAGTGTCGGGCAGCGCAATGAGCAGTTCTTC. This codes for CASSVGQRNEQFF.

This clone was observed once. V and J are TRBV25-1 and TRBJ2-5; weak D call: TRBD2 (5 bases). Trimming stripped 6 bases from V and 4 bases from J, with 12 bases between. The germline V gene has CDR1 MGHDK and CDR2 SYGVNS. The CDR3 sequence is 13 residues long. CDR3 bases: TGTGCCAGCAGGCCCTACAGCGGAGAGACCCAGTACTTC. Its protein product is CASRPYSGETQYF.

V is TRBV5-8 and J is TRBJ1-3, with D possibly being TRBD1 (5 bases). Trimming removed 4 bases at V and 0 bases at J, with 11 bases between. This CDR3 spans 15 amino acids. The germline V gene encodes CDR1 SGHTS and CDR2 YDEGEE. The CDR3 DNA follows: TGTGCCAGCAGCGTAGGGGACTTCTCTGGAAACACCATATATTTT. It specifies CASSVGDFSGNTIYF. The full variable domain, its missing parts supplied by reference TRBV5-8 and TRBJ1-3, is EAGVTQSPTHLIKTRGQQATLRCSPISGHTSVYWYQQALGLGLQFLLWYDEGEERNRGNFPPRFSGRQFPNYSSELNVNALELEDSALYLCASSVGDFSGNTIYFGEGSWLTVV.

The chain joins TRBV5-1 to TRBJ1-2, with no clear D. CDR1 is SGHRS, CDR2 YFSETQ, per germline. There are 14 residues in the CDR3. V was clipped by 4 bases and J by 0 bases, with 10 bases between them. Written as DNA, the CDR3 is TGCGCCAGCAGCCCGGGAGGAGCTAACTATGGCTACACCTTC. It codes for CASSPGGANYGYTF.

The chain couples TRBV7-3 to TRBJ2-1; 7 bases align to TRBD1. Germline loops: CDR1 SGHTA, CDR2 FQGTGA. The CDR3 consists of 15 residues. J gave up 8 bases and V 5 bases, and 12 bases lay outside the gene matches. The CDR3 reads CASSPTGTVGDEQFF. In nucleotides, the CDR3 is TGTGCCAGCAGCCCTACTGGGACAGTCGGCGATGAGCAGTTCTTC. Complete variable domain (other parts from reference TRBV7-3 and TRBJ2-1): GAGVSQTPSNKVTEKGKYVELRCDPISGHTALYWYRQSLGQGPEFLIYFQGTGAADDSGLPNDRFFAVRPEGSVSTLKIQRTERGDSAVYLCASSPTGTVGDEQFFGPGTRLTVL.

The genes are TRBV24-1 and TRBJ2-1; the match to TRBD1 covers 7 bases. J lost 5 bases, V lost 3 bases, and 9 bases had no gene match. Germline V CDR1 and CDR2: KGHDR, SFDVKD. The CDR3 is 16 amino acids. CDR3 in DNA: TGTGCCACCAGTGATACCCCGGGACAGATCAACAATGAGCAGTTCTTC. This encodes CATSDTPGQINNEQFF.